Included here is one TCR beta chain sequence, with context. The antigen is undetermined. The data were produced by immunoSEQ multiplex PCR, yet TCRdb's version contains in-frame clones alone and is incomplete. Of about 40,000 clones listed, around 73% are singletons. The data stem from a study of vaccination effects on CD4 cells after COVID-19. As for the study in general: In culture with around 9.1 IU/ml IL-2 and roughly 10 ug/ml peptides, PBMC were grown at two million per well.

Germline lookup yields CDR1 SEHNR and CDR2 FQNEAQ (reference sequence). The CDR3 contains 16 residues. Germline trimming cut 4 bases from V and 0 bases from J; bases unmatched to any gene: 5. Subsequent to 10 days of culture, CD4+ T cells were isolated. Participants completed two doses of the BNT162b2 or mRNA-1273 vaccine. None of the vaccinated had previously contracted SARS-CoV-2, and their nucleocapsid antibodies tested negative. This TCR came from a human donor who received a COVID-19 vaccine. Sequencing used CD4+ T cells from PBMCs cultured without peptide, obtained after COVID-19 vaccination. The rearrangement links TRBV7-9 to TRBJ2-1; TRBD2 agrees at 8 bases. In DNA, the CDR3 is TGTGCCAGCAGCTCCCGACTAGCGAGCTCCTACAATGAGCAGTTCTTC. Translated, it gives CASSSRLASSYNEQFF. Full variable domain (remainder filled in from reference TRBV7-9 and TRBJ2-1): DTGVSQNPRHKITKRGQNVTFRCDPISEHNRLYWYRQTLGQGPEFLTYFQNEAQLEKSRLLSDRFSAERPKGSFSTLEIQRTEQGDSAMYLCASSSRLASSYNEQFFGPGTRLTVL.